These 3 T cell receptor beta chains were all obtained from the same sample, sequenced in a study of human T cells and chemical hapten exposure. Time point given: pre-sensitization, week 0. Specified treatment: therapeutic diphenylcyclopropenone sensitization with weekly scalp DPC. TCRdb fed the RACE reads into MiXCR, producing one record per CDR3 protein. The sample contains under 200,000 distinct CDR3 sequences, just under 30% of which appear only once. The sequencing here drew on whole blood, taken in connection with sensitization to the hapten diphenylcyclopropenone (DPC). These receptor sequences come from a woman in her thirties with alopecia areata. Some clones in this sample may be carry-over from other donors' samples.

The chain has TRBV7-9 and TRBJ2-2; D not certain. This CDR3 has 12 residues. Per the germline V gene, CDR1 is SEHNR and CDR2 is FQNEAQ (reference sequence). With 5 bases removed from V and 7 bases from J, the gap between germline ends came to 8 bases. The CDR3 region is CASSPSHGELFF. As DNA, the CDR3 is TGTGCCAGCAGCCCCTCTCACGGGGAGCTGTTTTTT.

This clonotype occurred a few times. The chain is built from TRBV29-1 and TRBJ2-7, with TRBD1 identical over 10 bases. V trimming: 2 bases; J trimming: 6 bases; junction bases outside the gene matches: 7. The CDR3 contains 14 residues. Germline-derived CDR1 and CDR2 are SQVTM and ANQGSEA. The DNA of the CDR3 is TGCAGCGTTGAAATCGGGACAGGGGCACGCGAGCAGTACTTC. This gives the protein CSVEIGTGAREQYF.

The V and J genes are TRBV11-1 and TRBJ2-7; unclear D gene. The CDR3 is 14 residues long. Trimming took 1 base from V and 3 from J, leaving 10 bases between them. Germline values: CDR1 SGHAT, CDR2 FQDESV (reference sequence). As DNA, the CDR3 is TGTGCCAGCAGCTTAGGATATGGGGTCTACGAGCAGTACTTC. It yields the protein CASSLGYGVYEQYF.